There are a few counts of the clone carrying this TCR beta chain. The J segment lost 8 bases and the V segment lost 11 bases, leaving 10 bases of the junction unmatched. The CDR3 is made up of 13 amino acids. This sample is part of a study of blood T cells in healthy people across ages. A second PCR, run for roughly 7 to 11 cycles, used a sample-barcoded 5' primer plus a J-beta primer mix. Unique molecular identifiers of 12 random nucleotides labeled each cDNA. TCRdb recomputed calls from the 5' RACE reads with MiXCR, one row per CDR3 protein. The sample consists of roughly 1 million distinct CDR3 sequences, around 25% of them appearing once. This sample also appeared in a second study, on T cells of mothers and their children. That work states: Regardless of relatedness, pairs show thymic selection shaping TCR recombination output in a similar manner.

This sequence joins TRBV12-3 or TRBV12-4 and TRBJ2-1; TRBD2 agrees at 9 bases. Sequences were obtained from blood. The sequence came from a girl aged 2-10 years in good health. CDR3 sequence reads: CASGREGMDEQFF. CDR3 nucleotide sequence: TGTGCCTCGGGGCGGGAGGGGATGGATGAGCAGTTCTTC.